This T cell receptor beta chain comes out of a study of blood T cells in healthy people across ages. Study-wide findings and caveats: Diversity estimated from one million T cells was considered an underestimate. A conclusive naive versus antigen-experienced comparison was prevented by the unsorted PBMCs.

V was clipped by 1 base and J by 8 bases; unmatched bases: 3. CDR3 size: 14 residues. CDR1 DFQATT and CDR2 SNEGSKA come from the germline V gene (reference sequence). A second roughly 6 to 11 cycle PCR used barcoded and J-beta primers. TCRdb recomputed calls from the 5' RACE reads with MiXCR, one row per CDR3 protein. The sample lists around 1.7 million distinct CDR3 sequences, approximately 30% occurring once. This clonotype showed up just a few times. The antigen is not known. This clonotype was obtained from a woman aged 25 to 39 in good health. This chain connects TRBV20-1 to TRBJ2-4, with 12 bases that match TRBD2. Sequenced sample: blood. The CDR3 nucleotides are TGCAGTGCTAGAGTGACTAGCGGGAGACACATTCAGTACTTC. It encodes CSARVTSGRHIQYF.